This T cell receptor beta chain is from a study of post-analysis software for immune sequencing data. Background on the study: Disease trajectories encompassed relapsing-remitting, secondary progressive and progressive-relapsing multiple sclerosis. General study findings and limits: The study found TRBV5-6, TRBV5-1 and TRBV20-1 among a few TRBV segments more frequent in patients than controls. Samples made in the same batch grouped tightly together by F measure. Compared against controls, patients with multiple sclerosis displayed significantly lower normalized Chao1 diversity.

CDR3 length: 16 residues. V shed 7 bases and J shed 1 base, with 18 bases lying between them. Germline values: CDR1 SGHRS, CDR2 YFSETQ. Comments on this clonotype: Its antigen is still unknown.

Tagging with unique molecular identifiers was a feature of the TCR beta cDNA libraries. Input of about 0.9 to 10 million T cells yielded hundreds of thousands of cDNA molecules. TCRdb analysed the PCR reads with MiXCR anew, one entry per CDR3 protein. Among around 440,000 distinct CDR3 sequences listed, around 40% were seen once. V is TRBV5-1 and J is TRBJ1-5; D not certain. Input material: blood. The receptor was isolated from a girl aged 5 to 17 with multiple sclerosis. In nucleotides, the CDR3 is TGCGCCAGCTCCGAGGAGTCCCTCGGGAGCAATCAGCCCCAGCATTTT. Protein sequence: CASSEESLGSNQPQHF.